Listed below are T cell receptor beta chains from one sample, sequenced in a study of PD-L1 blockade in urothelial cancer. Method: immunoSEQ multiplex PCR; TCRdb's copy keeps in-frame clones and lacks some. The data hold approximately 93,000 clones, with around 78% observed a single time. Sequenced material: PBMCs, taken around atezolizumab (anti-PD-L1) treatment. All receptors derive from a man in his 70s with urothelial cancer. Each CDR3 is given with its conserved first and last residue.

J | V | CDR3
TRBJ1-5 | TRBV6-1 | CASSEQTGGAQPQHF
TRBJ1-6 | TRBV6-1 | CASSAGYSPLHF
TRBJ2-7 | TRBV21-1 | CASSRTPGQGARVEQYF
TRBJ2-5 | TRBV19 | CASNNGPQETQYF
TRBJ1-1 | TRBV5-4 | CASSRGGSWDTEAFF
TRBJ2-7 | TRBV10-3 | CAIIAGTGDGEQYF
TRBJ1-1 | TRBV6-5 | CASSLTMVAEAFF
TRBJ1-1 | TRBV10-2 | CASSELGTGLRNTEAFF
TRBJ1-2 | TRBV2 | CASRTGTGVSGYTF
TRBJ2-2 | TRBV18 | CASSPGRTEPGELFF
TRBJ1-5 | TRBV27 | CASSSQGARQPQHF
TRBJ1-6 | TRBV6-6 | CASRGWTGNYNSPLHF
TRBJ1-1 | TRBV7-9 | CASSSNGPEAFF
TRBJ2-5 | TRBV11-2 | CASSLWERETQYF
TRBJ1-3 | TRBV7-2 | CASSLAGGGVGNTIYF
TRBJ1-3 | TRBV18 | CASSPSGPLSGNTIYF
TRBJ2-7 | TRBV14 | CASSGGHEASYEQYF
TRBJ1-1 | TRBV27 | CASSLDRVGEAFF
TRBJ2-3 | TRBV12-5 | CASGLGSSADTQYF
TRBJ2-7 | TRBV5-1 | CASSLAAQGRLGQYF
TRBJ2-3 | TRBV10-1 | CASSGGGSSYTQYF
TRBJ1-4 | TRBV4-1 | CASSQSSGAATNEKLFF
TRBJ1-6 | TRBV5-8 | CASSADSNSPLHF
TRBJ2-3 | TRBV11-2 | CASSFSGTDTQYF
TRBJ1-5 | TRBV2 | CASSDTGEAPQHF
TRBJ1-2 | TRBV19 | CASSDNGYTF
TRBJ1-1 | TRBV5-1 | CASSPGQGRSEAFF
TRBJ2-5 | TRBV18 | CASSHEETQYF
TRBJ1-4 | TRBV4-1 | CASSQEGYGTDNEKLFF
TRBJ2-3 | TRBV5-4 | CASSKTSGSSDTQYF
TRBJ2-7 | TRBV7-9 | CASSLASNSYEQYF
TRBJ1-2 | TRBV6-1 | CASSEALVRGDRHYGYTF
TRBJ2-7 | TRBV5-1 | CASSLGQSYEQYF
TRBJ2-1 | TRBV5-1 | CASSPRLAGSEQFF
TRBJ2-1 | TRBV7-2 | CASSLDFRDRENDNEQFF
TRBJ1-4 | TRBV14 | CASSRDIAGKLFF